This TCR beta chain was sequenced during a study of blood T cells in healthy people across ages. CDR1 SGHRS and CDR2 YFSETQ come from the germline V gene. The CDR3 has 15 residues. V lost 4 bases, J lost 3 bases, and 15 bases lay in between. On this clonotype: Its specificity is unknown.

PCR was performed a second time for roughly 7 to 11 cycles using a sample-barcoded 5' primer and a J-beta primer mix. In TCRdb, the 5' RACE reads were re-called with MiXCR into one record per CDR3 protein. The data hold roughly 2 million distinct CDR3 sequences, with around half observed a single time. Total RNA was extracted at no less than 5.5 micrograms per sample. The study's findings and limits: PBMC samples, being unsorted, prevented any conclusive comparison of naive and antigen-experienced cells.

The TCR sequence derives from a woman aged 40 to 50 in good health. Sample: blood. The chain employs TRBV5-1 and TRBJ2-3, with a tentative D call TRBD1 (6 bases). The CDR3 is CASSRPQGLTDTQYF. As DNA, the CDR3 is TGCGCCAGCAGCCGCCCACAGGGTTTAACAGATACGCAGTATTTT.